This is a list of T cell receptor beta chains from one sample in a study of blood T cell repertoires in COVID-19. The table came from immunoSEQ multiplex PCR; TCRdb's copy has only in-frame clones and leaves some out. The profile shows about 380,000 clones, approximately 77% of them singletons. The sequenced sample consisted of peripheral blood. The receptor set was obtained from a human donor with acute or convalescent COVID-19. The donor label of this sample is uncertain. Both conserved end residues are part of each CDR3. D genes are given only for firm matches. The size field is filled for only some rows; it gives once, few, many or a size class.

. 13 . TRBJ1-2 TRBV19 CASSTPQGYGYTF TGTGCCAGTAGTACCCCACAGGGCTATGGCTACACCTTC
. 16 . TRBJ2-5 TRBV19 CASSIGGAAAQETQYF TGTGCCAGTAGTATAGGAGGAGCGGCGGCCCAAGAGACCCAGTACTTC
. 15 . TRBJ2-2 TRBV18 CASSPRSRNTGELFF TGTGCCAGCTCACCACGTTCCAGGAACACCGGGGAGCTGTTTTTT
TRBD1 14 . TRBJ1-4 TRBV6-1 CASSEGQGFEKLFF TGTGCCAGCAGTGAGGGACAGGGGTTTGAAAAACTGTTTTTT
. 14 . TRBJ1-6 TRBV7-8 CASSFWTDNSPLHF TGTGCCAGCAGCTTTTGGACAGATAATTCACCCCTCCACTTT
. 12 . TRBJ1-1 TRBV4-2 CASSQISGEAFF TGTGCCAGCAGCCAAATCTCGGGTGAAGCTTTCTTT
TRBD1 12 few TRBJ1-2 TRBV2 CASRQGAGGYTF TGTGCCAGCAGACAGGGGGCTGGTGGCTACACCTTC
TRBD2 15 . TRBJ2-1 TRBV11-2 CASSLLAGGPNEQFF TGTGCCAGCAGCCTACTAGCGGGAGGGCCGAATGAGCAGTTCTTC
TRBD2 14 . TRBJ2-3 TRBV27 CASSPGGATDTQYF TGTGCCAGCTCCCCGGGGGGAGCCACAGATACGCAGTATTTT
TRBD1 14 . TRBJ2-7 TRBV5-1 CASSSGTGFYEQYF TGCGCCAGCAGCTCCGGGACAGGGTTCTACGAGCAGTACTTC
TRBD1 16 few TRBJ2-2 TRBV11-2 CASSTRTGGNTGELFF TGTGCCAGCAGCACCCGCACAGGGGGCAACACCGGGGAGCTGTTTTTT
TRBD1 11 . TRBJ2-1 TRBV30 CAWLQGSVQFF TGTGCCTGGTTACAGGGGTCTGTGCAGTTCTTC
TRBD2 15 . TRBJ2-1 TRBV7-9 CASSPGLEYNNEQFF TGTGCCAGCAGCCCCGGACTAGAATACAACAATGAGCAGTTCTTC
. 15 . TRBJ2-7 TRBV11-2 CASSHNFNRDGEQYF TGTGCCAGCAGCCACAATTTTAACAGGGATGGCGAGCAGTACTTC
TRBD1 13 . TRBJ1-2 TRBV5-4 CASSRTGVSGYTF TGTGCCAGCAGCCGGACAGGGGTTAGTGGCTACACCTTC
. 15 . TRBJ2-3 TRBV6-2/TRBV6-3 CASSGHTLLTDTQYF TGTGCCAGCAGCGGACACACGCTTCTCACAGATACGCAGTATTTT
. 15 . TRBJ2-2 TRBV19 CASRRGITNTGELFF TGTGCCAGTCGGAGGGGTATTACGAACACCGGGGAGCTGTTTTTT
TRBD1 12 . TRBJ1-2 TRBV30 CAWSHRGIGYTF TGTGCCTGGAGTCACAGGGGGATTGGCTACACCTTC
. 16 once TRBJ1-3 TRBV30 CAWTRGAPSSGNTIYF TGTGCCTGGACTCGTGGGGCGCCCAGCTCTGGAAACACCATATATTTT
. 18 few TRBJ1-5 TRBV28 CASSFGGTGKYSNQPQHF TGTGCCAGCAGTTTTGGGGGGACGGGAAAATATAGCAATCAGCCCCAGCATTTT
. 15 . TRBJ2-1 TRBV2 CASPSPRKAYNEQFF TGTGCCAGCCCTAGCCCGAGGAAGGCCTACAATGAGCAGTTCTTC
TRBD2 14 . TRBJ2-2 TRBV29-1 CSAKAGTNTGELFF TGCAGCGCCAAAGCGGGGACGAACACCGGGGAGCTGTTTTTT
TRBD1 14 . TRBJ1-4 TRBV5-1 CASSLQGINEKLFF TGCGCCAGCAGCTTACAGGGGATTAATGAAAAACTGTTTTTT
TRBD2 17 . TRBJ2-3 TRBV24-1 CATSDSGGAGFTDTQYF TGTGCCACCAGTGACAGTGGGGGAGCGGGGTTCACAGATACGCAGTATTTT
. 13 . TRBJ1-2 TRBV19 CASSSVANYGYTF TGTGCCAGTAGTTCCGTTGCTAACTATGGCTACACCTTC
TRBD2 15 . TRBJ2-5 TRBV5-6 CASSLGGGVQETQYF TGTGCCAGCAGCTTGGGCGGGGGGGTTCAAGAGACCCAGTACTTC
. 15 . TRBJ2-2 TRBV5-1 CASSFPSVNTGELFF TGCGCCAGCAGCTTTCCTAGCGTGAACACCGGGGAGCTGTTTTTT